Below, 18 T cell receptor beta chains from the same sample are listed, as sequenced in a study of Ad26.COV2.S vaccination and SARS-CoV-2 variants. Regarding treatment: 15 to 20 received Ad26.COV2.S at low or high dose, single or two shots; roughly five received placebo; per-sample allocation not given. Sampling was performed 63 days after the first vaccine or placebo injection. Clones were read by immunoSEQ multiplex PCR, and TCRdb kept only the in-frame ones, dropping some. This sample has about 370,000 clones; approximately 91% occur once, and the top ten carry about 2%. Sequencing used peripheral blood, obtained in a trial of Ad26.COV2.S vaccine versus placebo. The receptors come from a person between 18 and 60 years old who received the Ad26.COV2.S COVID-19 vaccine or a placebo.

This chain joins TRBV28 and TRBJ2-6; D possibly corresponds to TRBD1 (5 bases). The CDR3 loop spans 16 amino acids. Per the germline V gene, CDR1 is MDHEN and CDR2 is SYDVKM. V lost 3 bases and J 0 bases, leaving 9 bases between the germline ends. In DNA form, the CDR3 reads TGTGCCAGCAGTTTGTGGGGCAACTCTGGGGCCAACGTCCTGACTTTC. Translation gives CASSLWGNSGANVLTF.

The J gene is TRBJ2-2, the V gene TRBV6-5; 7 positions agree with TRBD2. The CDR3 extends over 15 amino acids. The ends lost 0 bases at V and 5 bases at J; junction bases unmatched: 3. The germline gives CDR1 MNHEY, CDR2 SVGAGI. This CDR3 is CASSYSLRETGELFF. The CDR3 DNA reads TGTGCCAGCAGTTACTCGTTGCGGGAGACCGGGGAGCTGTTTTTT.

This clone was seen more than once but under ten times. The gene calls are TRBV6-5 and TRBJ2-7; D is unclear. This CDR3 spans 15 amino acids. The germline CDR1 and CDR2 sequences are MNHEY and SVGAGI. The ends were cut back, 6 bases at V and 0 bases at J, with 15 bases in the middle. Here the CDR3 DNA reads TGTGCCAGCAGCCATGACTTGCCCAGCTCCTACGAGCAGTACTTC. It encodes CASSHDLPSSYEQYF.

The V gene is TRBV6-5, the J gene TRBJ1-6, with 7 bases matching TRBD1. Germline CDR1 reads MNHEY; CDR2 reads SVGAGI. V shed 6 bases, J shed 10 bases, and the junction held 9 bases outside the gene matches. The CDR3 has 14 residues. CDR3 residues: CASRGTGENSPLHF. The CDR3 DNA sequence: TGTGCCAGCAGAGGTACAGGGGAAAACTCACCCCTCCACTTT.

The V and J genes are TRBV9 and TRBJ2-1; D uncertain. This CDR3 has 15 residues. Trimming took off 0 bases at V and 2 bases at J, with 9 bases between the two ends. Germline V CDR1 and CDR2: SGDLS, YYNGEE. This chain's CDR3 is CASSVGLETYNEQFF. CDR3 nucleotides: TGTGCCAGCAGCGTAGGACTGGAGACCTACAATGAGCAGTTCTTC. Looking up the rest from reference TRBV9 and TRBJ2-1 gives the full variable domain: DSGVTQTPKHLITATGQRVTLRCSPRSGDLSVYWYQQSLDQGLQFLIQYYNGEERAKGNILERFSAQQFPDLHSELNLSSLELGDSALYFCASSVGLETYNEQFFGPGTRLTVL.

This chain links TRBV18 with TRBJ2-7; D not certain. V was cut by 3 bases and J by 1 base, with 10 bases left in between. From germline, CDR1 is KGHSH and CDR2 LQKENI. The CDR3 is 14 residues long. The CDR3 region is CASSPPSVSYEQYF. DNA for the CDR3: TGTGCCAGCTCACCCCCTTCAGTTTCCTACGAGCAGTACTTC.

CDR3 coding DNA: TGTGCCAGCAGCCAAGATCCCGTCCCCACCTCTAACTATGGCTACACCTTC. It yields the protein CASSQDPVPTSNYGYTF. The J gene is TRBJ1-2, the V gene TRBV3-1 (or the pseudogene TRBV3-2), with D unresolved. Deletions cut 0 bases from V and 0 bases from J, with 14 bases between. Germline CDR1 LGHDT, CDR2 YNNKEL (reference sequence). The CDR3 length is 17 residues.

V and J are TRBV5-6 and TRBJ2-2; no firm D call. The CDR3 has 16 amino acids. Germline V gene sequence: CDR1 SGHDT, CDR2 YYEEEE. Trimming took 3 bases from V and 0 from J, leaving 12 bases between them. CDR3 bases: TGTGCCAGCAGCTCCTCTGGGCCACCGAACACCGGGGAGCTGTTTTTT. Protein: CASSSSGPPNTGELFF.

The chain uses TRBV6-5 and TRBJ1-1; D gene unclear. The CDR3 totals 14 residues. The V and J ends lost 7 bases and 0 bases respectively, with 12 bases between them. Germline loops: CDR1 MNHEY, CDR2 SVGAGI. The CDR3: CASKLSIVNTEAFF. For the CDR3, the DNA is TGTGCCAGCAAGCTCTCGATCGTGAACACTGAAGCTTTCTTT.

The rearrangement joins TRBV7-6 to TRBJ2-5; the D is unclear. Germline V gives CDR1 SGHVS, CDR2 FNYEAQ. This CDR3 contains 13 residues. The V end lost 4 bases, the J end lost 5 bases, and 11 bases lay between the germline ends. The CDR3: CASSSTPLETQYF. CDR3 bases: TGTGCCAGCAGCTCGACTCCTCTGGAGACCCAGTACTTC. Based on the CDR3 plus reference TRBV7-6 and TRBJ2-5, the full variable domain is GAGVSQSPRYKVTKRGQDVALRCDPISGHVSLYWYRQALGQGPEFLTYFNYEAQQDKSGLPNDRFSAERPEGSISTLTIQRTEQRDSAMYRCASSSTPLETQYFGPGTRLLVL.

This chain uses TRBV28 with TRBJ2-7, with 10 bases lining up with TRBD1. Trimming cost V 5 bases and J 1 base; bases outside gene matches: 5. Per germline, CDR1 MDHEN and CDR2 SYDVKM. This CDR3 is 15 amino acids long. The chain's CDR3 is CASSVPGQGSYEQYF. CDR3 sequence (DNA): TGTGCCAGCAGTGTACCGGGACAGGGGTCCTACGAGCAGTACTTC.

The chain has TRBV6-5 and TRBJ1-1; perhaps TRBD1 as D (5 bases). CDR1 MNHEY and CDR2 SVGAGI come from the germline V gene. CDR3 length equals 14 residues. V lost 2 bases and J lost 3, with 10 bases in between. The CDR3 DNA sequence: TGTGCCAGCAGTTACCGGGGGGGGGACACTGAAGCTTTCTTT. The encoded protein is CASSYRGGDTEAFF.

The chain couples TRBV28 to TRBJ2-2, with a weak D call TRBD2 (6 bases). CDR3 size: 17 residues. The V end lost 4 bases, the J end lost 6 bases, and 21 bases lay between the germline ends. Per germline, CDR1 MDHEN and CDR2 SYDVKM. The DNA of the CDR3 is TGTGCCAGCAGTTCCCCCCCCGGGAGAGGAGGCGCCGGGGAGCTGTTTTTT. Residues: CASSSPPGRGGAGELFF.

The chain employs TRBV5-1 and TRBJ1-2, with D perhaps TRBD1 (6 bases). Germline V gene data show CDR1 as SGHRS and CDR2 as YFSETQ. The CDR3 covers 14 residues. V lost 4 bases, J lost 5 bases, and 15 bases lay in between. Written as DNA, the CDR3 is TGCGCCAGCAGCGCCGACAGGACTCTTTATGGCTACACCTTC. Its translation: CASSADRTLYGYTF.

This chain uses TRBV7-6 with TRBJ2-1; TRBD2 aligns across 7 bases. V shed 5 bases, J shed 7 bases, and the junction held 14 bases outside the gene matches. Germline-derived CDR1 and CDR2 are SGHVS and FNYEAQ. The CDR3 totals 16 residues. CDR3 protein: CASSPSRDGRWNEQFF. CDR3 nucleotide sequence: TGTGCCAGCAGCCCTTCAAGAGACGGGAGGTGGAATGAGCAGTTCTTC.

The V gene is TRBV9, the J gene TRBJ2-3; 8 nucleotides align to TRBD2. Trimming removed 0 bases from V and 4 bases from J; junction bases left unmatched: 7. CDR3 length: 16 residues. Germline CDR1 SGDLS, CDR2 YYNGEE. The CDR3 is CASSVAASGWSDTQYF. The CDR3 DNA is TGTGCCAGCAGCGTAGCCGCTAGCGGGTGGTCAGATACGCAGTATTTT.

The CDR3 region has the DNA TGTGCCACCAGCAGAGATGGCTCCTATAATTCACCCCTCCACTTT. Translated, it gives CATSRDGSYNSPLHF. The J gene is TRBJ1-6, the V gene TRBV15, with D uncertain. The germline V gene encodes CDR1 LNHNV and CDR2 YYDKDF (reference sequence). V lost 0 bases and J 0 bases, leaving 3 bases between the germline ends. This CDR3 is 15 amino acids long.

The V call is TRBV3-1 (or the pseudogene TRBV3-2), the J call TRBJ2-7, with D possibly called TRBD1 or TRBD2 (5 bases each). CDR1 is LGHDT and CDR2 is YNNKEL in the germline V gene (reference sequence). The V end was cut by 0 bases, the J end by 7 bases, with 19 bases between. The CDR3 is made up of 16 amino acids. The CDR3 DNA reads as TGTGCCAGCAGCCAAGATTTAGTAGGGACCCATAGTGAGCAGTACTTC. This sequence encodes CASSQDLVGTHSEQYF.